The sample holds many counts of the clone carrying this T cell receptor beta chain. Antigen: not known. This record belongs to a study of CD8 T cells in ankylosing spondylitis. In germline, CDR1 is MGHRA, CDR2 YSYEKL. The V and J ends lost 0 bases and 1 base respectively, with 22 bases between them. The length of the CDR3 is 21 residues. Points from the study as a whole: Clones linked to the disease showed a CD8+ phenotype. They occurred at relatively low frequencies in peripheral blood. Seemingly characteristic of ankylosing spondylitis blood was a TCR beta motif consisting of about 8 highly homologous variants. Reportedly, matched ankylosing spondylitis synovial fluid was significantly enriched for disease-linked clones.

Libraries for TCR beta were made by quantitative 5'-RACE with molecular barcodes. TCRdb re-derived calls from the 5' RACE reads in MiXCR, one entry per CDR3 protein. The data hold 240,000 or so distinct CDR3 sequences, with around 9.2% observed a single time. The sample comprised blood, either unsorted or a sorted T cell fraction (not recorded which). The rearrangement uses TRBV4-1 and TRBJ2-6; D remains ambiguous. The receptor was isolated from a male donor with ankylosing spondylitis or in good health (not recorded which). CDR3 protein: CASSQDGSSAALISGANVLTF. The CDR3 region has the DNA TGCGCCAGCAGCCAAGACGGCAGTTCGGCGGCCCTTATATCTGGGGCCAACGTCCTGACTTTC.